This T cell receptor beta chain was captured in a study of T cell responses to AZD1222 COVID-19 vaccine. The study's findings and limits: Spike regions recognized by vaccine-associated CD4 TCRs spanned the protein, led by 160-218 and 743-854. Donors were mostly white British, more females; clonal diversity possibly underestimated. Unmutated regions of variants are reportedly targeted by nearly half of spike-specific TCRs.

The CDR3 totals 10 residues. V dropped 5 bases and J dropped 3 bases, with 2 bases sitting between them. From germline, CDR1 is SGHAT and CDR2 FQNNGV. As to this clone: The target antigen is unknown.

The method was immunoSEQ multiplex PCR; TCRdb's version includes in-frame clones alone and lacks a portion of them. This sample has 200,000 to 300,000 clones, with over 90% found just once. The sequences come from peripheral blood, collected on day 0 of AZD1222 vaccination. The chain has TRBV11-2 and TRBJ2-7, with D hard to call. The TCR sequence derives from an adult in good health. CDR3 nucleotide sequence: TGTGCCAGCAGCCACTACGAGCAGTACTTC. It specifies CASSHYEQYF.